Below, 8 T cell receptor beta chains from the same sample are listed, as sequenced in a study of blood T cell repertoires in COVID-19. TCRdb's copy holds only in-frame clones and misses some; the assay was immunoSEQ multiplex PCR. The sample has around 300,000 clones; about 93% are singletons. The sample comprised peripheral blood. These TCRs come from a woman younger than 45 with COVID-19, enrolled during active disease.

This clone was picked up a small number of times. V usage is TRBV30 and J usage is TRBJ1-6; D is uncertain. Germline-derived CDR1 and CDR2 are GTSNPN and SVGIG (reference sequence). This CDR3 region has 14 residues. The V end was cut by 2 bases, the J end by 5 bases, with 10 bases between. DNA of the CDR3: TGTGCCTGGAGTAGAGGTCAAGATAATTCACCCCTCCACTTT. This encodes CAWSRGQDNSPLHF. Drawing the rest from reference TRBV30 and TRBJ1-6, the complete variable domain is SQTIHQWPATLVQPVGSPLSLECTVEGTSNPNLYWYRQAAGRGLQLLFYSVGIGQISSEVPQNLSASRPQDRQFILSSKKLLLSDSGFYLCAWSRGQDNSPLHFGNGTRLTVT.

The J gene is TRBJ1-2, the V gene TRBV7-9; 7 bases line up with TRBD1. Germline CDR1 reads SEHNR; CDR2 reads FQNEAQ (reference sequence). CDR3 size: 14 residues. After removal of 3 bases from V and 8 bases from J, the junction contained 9 bases not matched to a gene. The CDR3: CASSFLGTVSGYTF. The CDR3 DNA reads TGTGCCAGCAGCTTTCTCGGGACAGTTTCGGGCTACACCTTC.

The chain carries TRBV7-9 and TRBJ2-3, with D tentatively TRBD2 (5 bases). Germline V CDR1 and CDR2: SEHNR, FQNEAQ (reference sequence). V was trimmed by 3 bases and J by 5 bases, leaving 15 bases between them. CDR3 size: 15 residues. This CDR3 reads CASSLEGGRGDTQYF. Here the CDR3 DNA reads TGTGCCAGCAGCTTGGAAGGCGGGCGTGGAGATACGCAGTATTTT.

The gene calls are TRBV11-3 and TRBJ1-5; D gene uncertain. The length of the CDR3 is 16 residues. V was pared by 1 base and J by 1 base, with 11 bases between. Germline CDR1 and CDR2: SGHNT and YENEEA. As DNA, the CDR3 is TGTGCCAGCAGCTTAGTTTACCGAGTGAGCAATCAGCCCCAGCATTTT. This codes for CASSLVYRVSNQPQHF.

The gene calls are TRBV6-5 and TRBJ2-2; TRBD1 is a possible D gene (6 bases). CDR1 and CDR2 (germline): MNHEY, SVGAGI. This CDR3 comprises 14 residues. V lost 2 bases and J lost 5, with 9 bases in between. The CDR3 DNA reads TGTGCCAGCAGTTACGGGGGCCGGACCGGGGAGCTGTTTTTT. Translation gives CASSYGGRTGELFF.

J is TRBJ2-3 and V is TRBV5-4; D gene ambiguous. Trimming cost V 0 bases and J 1 base, with 12 bases left between them. Germline-derived CDR1 and CDR2 are SGHNT and YYREEE (reference sequence). The CDR3 is 16 amino acids. CDR3 protein: CASSLGLAYGTDTQYF. CDR3 DNA sequence: TGTGCCAGCAGCTTGGGACTGGCATACGGCACAGATACGCAGTATTTT.

The chain couples TRBV6-1 to TRBJ2-4; 9 bases match TRBD1. The CDR3 extends over 16 amino acids. The V gene end was trimmed by 6 bases and the J gene end by 5 bases; junction bases not matched to a gene: 11. The germline V gene encodes CDR1 MNHNS and CDR2 SASEGT. The CDR3 loop is CASREPPGQGQNIQYF. CDR3 bases: TGTGCCAGCAGGGAACCGCCGGGACAGGGCCAAAACATTCAGTACTTC.

This chain connects TRBV18 to TRBJ2-7; 7 bases align to TRBD1. The CDR3 consists of 12 residues. Germline V gene data show CDR1 as KGHSH and CDR2 as LQKENI. Losses at the gene ends were 4 bases for V and 5 bases for J; bases not matched to a gene: 2. Here the CDR3 DNA reads TGTGCCAGCTCACTAGGGACAGACGAGCAGTACTTC. Encoded protein: CASSLGTDEQYF.